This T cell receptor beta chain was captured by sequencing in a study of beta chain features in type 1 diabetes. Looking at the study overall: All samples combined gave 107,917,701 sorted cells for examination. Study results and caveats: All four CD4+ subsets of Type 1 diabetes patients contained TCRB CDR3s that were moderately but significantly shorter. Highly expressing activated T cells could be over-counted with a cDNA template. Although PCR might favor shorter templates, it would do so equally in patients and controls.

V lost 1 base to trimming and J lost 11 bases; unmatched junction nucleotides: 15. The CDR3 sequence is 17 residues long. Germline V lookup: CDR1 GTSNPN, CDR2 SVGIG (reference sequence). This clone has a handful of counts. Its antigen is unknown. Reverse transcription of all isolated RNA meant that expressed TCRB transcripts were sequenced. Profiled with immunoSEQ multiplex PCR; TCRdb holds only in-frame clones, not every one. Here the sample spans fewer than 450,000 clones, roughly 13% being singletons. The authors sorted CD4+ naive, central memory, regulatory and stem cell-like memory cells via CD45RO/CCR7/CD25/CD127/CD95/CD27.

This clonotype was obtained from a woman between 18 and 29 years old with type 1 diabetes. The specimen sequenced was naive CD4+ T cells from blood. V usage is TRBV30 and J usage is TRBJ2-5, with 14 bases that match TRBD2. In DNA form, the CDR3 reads TGTGCCTGGAGTGGGAGCCGGACTAGCGGGAGGCCTGGGGAGCAGTACTTC. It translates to CAWSGSRTSGRPGEQYF. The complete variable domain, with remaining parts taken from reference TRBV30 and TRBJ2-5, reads SQTIHQWPATLVQPVGSPLSLECTVEGTSNPNLYWYRQAAGRGLQLLFYSVGIGQISSEVPQNLSASRPQDRQFILSSKKLLLSDSGFYLCAWSGSRTSGRPGEQYFGPGTRLLVL.